Sequencing of this TCR beta chain was carried out in a study of T cells in Graves' hyperthyroidism and ophthalmopathy. This clonotype was observed at least ten times. The antigen is not known. CDR3 length equals 12 residues. Germline V gene lookup returns CDR1 MDHEN and CDR2 SYDVKM. The V gene end was trimmed by 5 bases and the J gene end by 5 bases; junction bases not matched to a gene: 1. The investigators amplified TCR beta CDR3 regions from RNA transcripts. TCR CDR3 underwent first-round RT-PCR with the HTBI primer set. TCRdb re-called the multiplex PCR reads with MiXCR, one entry per CDR3 protein. The profile shows 250,000 to 400,000 distinct CDR3 sequences, roughly an eighth of them singletons. Notes on the study in general: Researchers report that a 13 V-J model separated ophthalmopathy from stable hyperthyroidism. Most expanded thyroid clonotypes above 0.001 also appeared in blood.

For ophthalmopathy patients, the Clinical Activity Score was at least 3 and the NOSPECS grade at least 4; duration was under 3 months. Each diagnosis drew on symptoms, thyroxine, TRAb, thyroid ultrasound and orbital computed tomography findings. V and J are TRBV28 and TRBJ2-7, with 9 bases identical to TRBD1. The specimen sequenced was blood. The clonotype was recovered from a woman between 40 and 55 years old with Graves' ophthalmopathy. The CDR3 loop reads CASSRDRDEQYF. In nucleotides, the CDR3 is TGTGCCAGCAGTCGGGACAGGGACGAGCAGTACTTC.